This T cell receptor (beta chain) originates from a study of T cells in Graves' hyperthyroidism and ophthalmopathy. Germline CDR1 SGHRS, CDR2 YFSETQ. Unmatched junction bases numbered 3, after V lost 0 bases and J lost 2 bases. The CDR3 loop spans 16 amino acids. It was RNA transcripts that yielded the amplified TCR beta CDR3 regions. Using the HTBI primer set, a first-round RT-PCR was run on the TCR CDR3. TCRdb reprocessed the multiplex PCR reads with MiXCR, giving one entry per CDR3 protein. The table lists a few hundred thousand distinct CDR3 sequences, less than 20% of them singletons. This clonotype has ten or more counts. Uncontrolled infection, other autoimmune disease, pregnancy or lactation barred patients from enrollment.

The TCR comes from a woman aged 30 to 39 with Graves' hyperthyroidism. Sequencing was performed on blood. The rearrangement links TRBV5-1 to TRBJ2-3; 10 nucleotides align to TRBD2. The CDR3 DNA is TGCGCCAGCAGCTTGGTACTAGCGGGGCCCACAGATACGCAGTATTTT. As protein: CASSLVLAGPTDTQYF.